This T cell receptor beta chain originates from a study of blood T cell repertoires in COVID-19. This clone occurred once. The CDR3 totals 14 residues. After removal of 5 bases from V and 1 base from J, the junction contained 1 base not matched to a gene. Per germline, CDR1 SEHNR and CDR2 FQNEAQ (reference sequence). Profiled with immunoSEQ multiplex PCR; TCRdb holds only in-frame clones, not every one. The sample lists fewer than 300,000 clones; around 84% were seen once. Either two negative PCRs, clearance, or symptom resolution qualified Cohort 3 donors as recovered. The source is a woman aged 45-65 years who had recovered from COVID-19. The chain combines TRBV7-9 with TRBJ1-2, with TRBD1 matching 10 bases. Input material: PBMCs or T cells enriched from blood (not recorded which). DNA of the CDR3: TGTGCCAGCAGCCGGGACAGGGGTAACTATGGCTACACCTTC. Residues: CASSRDRGNYGYTF.